This T cell receptor beta chain was documented in a study of CD8 T cells in ankylosing spondylitis. Libraries of TCR beta came from quantitative 5'-RACE with molecular barcodes. TCRdb used MiXCR to reprocess the 5' RACE reads, holding one entry per CDR3 protein. The data contain about 360,000 distinct CDR3 sequences, approximately 22% of them singletons. This clonotype appeared many times. Antigen unknown. General study results and limits: Reportedly, disease-linked clones are significantly enriched in ankylosing spondylitis patients' matched synovial fluid. Disease-linked clones were found to be CD8+ and relatively rare in peripheral blood. About 8 highly homologous variants made up a TCR beta motif, and this motif appeared characteristic of ankylosing spondylitis blood.

V was trimmed by 0 bases and J by 5 bases, leaving 7 bases between them. This CDR3 has 14 residues. CDR1 is LGHDT, CDR2 YNNKEL, per germline (reference sequence). The sequence was obtained from a male donor with ankylosing spondylitis or in good health (not recorded which). The material sequenced was blood, either unsorted or a sorted T cell fraction (not recorded which). The genes are TRBV3-1 and TRBJ2-2; no clear D. This CDR3 is CASSQDLGTGELFF. The DNA of the CDR3 is TGTGCCAGCAGCCAAGATTTGGGGACCGGGGAGCTGTTTTTT.